A single sample is the source of the 2 T cell receptor beta chains below, sequenced in a study of T cells in women clearing cervical HPV infection. Clones were read by immunoSEQ multiplex PCR, and TCRdb kept only the in-frame ones, dropping some. The sample totals some 30,000 clones. The specimen sequenced was blood buffy coat. These receptors were taken from a woman between 18 and 70 years old with a cervical HPV16 infection that either progressed to CIN3+ or cleared (not recorded which).

Regarding this clone: The read falls 3 residues short of the CDR3 end, and the missing part is taken from the germline J gene. The genes are TRBV2 and TRBJ2-1; 8 nucleotides match TRBD1. This CDR3 has 17 amino acids. The J segment lost 3 bases and the V segment lost 4 bases, leaving 11 bases of the junction unmatched. CDR1 and CDR2 from the germline V gene are SNHLY and FYNNEI. CDR3 DNA, as far as it was read: TGTGCCAGCAGTGTTCTACAGGGGGAGGTAGTCTACAATGAG. The encoded protein is CASSVLQGEVVYNE. The entire CDR3 reads CASSVLQGEVVYNEQFF.

About this clone itself: The read ends 3 residues shy of where the CDR3 ends; the end is completed using the germline J gene. The genes are TRBV27 and TRBJ2-5; D might be TRBD1 (7 bases). CDR1 is MNHEY, CDR2 SMNVEV, per germline (reference sequence). The CDR3 totals 14 residues. The sequenced part of the CDR3 DNA is TGTGCCAGCGGATCAGGGGGGAGTCTAGAAACC. Encoded protein: CASGSGGSLET. The full CDR3 reads CASGSGGSLETQYF.